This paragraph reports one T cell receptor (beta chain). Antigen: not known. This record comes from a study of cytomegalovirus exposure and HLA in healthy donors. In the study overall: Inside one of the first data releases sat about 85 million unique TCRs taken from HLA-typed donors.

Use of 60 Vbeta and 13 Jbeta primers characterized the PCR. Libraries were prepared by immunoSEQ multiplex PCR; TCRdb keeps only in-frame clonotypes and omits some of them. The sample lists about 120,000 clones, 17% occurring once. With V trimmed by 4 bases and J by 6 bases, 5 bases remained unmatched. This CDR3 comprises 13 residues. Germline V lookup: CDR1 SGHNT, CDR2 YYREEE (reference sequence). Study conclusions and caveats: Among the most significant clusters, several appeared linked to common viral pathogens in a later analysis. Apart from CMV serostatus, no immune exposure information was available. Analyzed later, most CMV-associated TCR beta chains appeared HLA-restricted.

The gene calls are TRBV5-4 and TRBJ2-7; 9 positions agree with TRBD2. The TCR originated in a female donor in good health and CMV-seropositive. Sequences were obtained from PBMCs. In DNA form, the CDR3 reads TGTGCCAGCAGCGTAGCGGGAGTAAGCGAGCAGTACTTC. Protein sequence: CASSVAGVSEQYF.